The clone carrying this TCR beta chain was detected a few times. Its target is unknown. TCRdb re-called the reads with MiXCR, one entry per CDR3 protein. The sample contains more than 400,000 distinct CDR3 sequences, more than 25% of which appear only once. This specimen belongs to a study of T cell repertoires in cytomegalovirus infection. About the study: It can be stated that public TCR beta signatures indicated CMV infection as well as a matching HLA type.

Findings and caveats of the study: The cumulative frequency of public TCR beta families distinguished individuals who carried CMV together with the relevant HLA. Clonotypes of TCR beta that were HLA-C-restricted and CMV-specific dominated the ex vivo response.

CDR1 is SNHLY and CDR2 is FYNNEI in the germline V gene. Trimming took 3 bases from V and 5 from J, leaving 5 bases between them. The CDR3 extends over 11 amino acids. This chain joins TRBV2 and TRBJ2-7; perhaps TRBD2 as D (5 bases). Sequencing was done on a sample of PBMCs. The sequence was collected from a human donor in good health (CMV status not recorded). Some clones in this sample may be carry-over from other donors' samples. The CDR3 nucleotides read TGTGCCAGCAGTGAGAGGGACGAGCAGTACTTC. Protein product: CASSERDEQYF.